Listed below are T cell receptor beta chains from one sample, sequenced in a study of T cells in localized non-small cell lung cancer. Measured with immunoSEQ multiplex PCR; TCRdb has only the in-frame clones, and not every one. The table lists approximately 35,000 clones, 90% of them singletons. Material: peripheral blood, obtained before any cancer treatment. These receptors came from a man between 40 and 70 years old with stage I lung adenocarcinoma. The CDR3 runs from the conserved cysteine through the conserved F or W. A D gene is named only where the DNA matches it firmly. Clone sizes are given selectively: once, few, many, or a class where the clone is expanded.

CDR3 length	clone size	J gene	V gene	D gene	CDR3 protein	CDR3 DNA
12	NA	TRBJ1-2	TRBV29-1	NA	CSVSDGHYGYTF	TGCAGCGTTTCGGACGGGCACTATGGCTACACCTTC
16	NA	TRBJ2-1	TRBV6-1	TRBD1	CASSETGTGGWGEQFF	TGTGCCAGCAGTGAAACTGGCACAGGGGGCTGGGGTGAGCAGTTCTTC
15	NA	TRBJ1-4	TRBV4-2	NA	CASSQVQGPNEKLFF	TGTGCCAGCAGCCAAGTCCAGGGTCCTAATGAAAAACTGTTTTTT
13	NA	TRBJ2-2	TRBV5-5	NA	CASSLGFSGELFF	TGTGCCAGCAGCTTGGGCTTTAGCGGGGAGCTGTTTTTT
15	once	TRBJ1-1	TRBV19	NA	CASSTNGQGKTEAFF	TGTGCCAGTAGCACAAATGGGCAGGGGAAGACTGAAGCTTTCTTT
16	NA	TRBJ1-6	TRBV11-3	NA	CASSSQTGVQLSPLHF	TGTGCCAGCAGCTCCCAGACAGGTGTTCAACTTTCACCCCTCCACTTT
16	NA	TRBJ2-2	TRBV14	NA	CASSPGPIGGTGELFF	TGTGCCAGCAGCCCTGGACCAATAGGGGGCACCGGGGAGCTGTTTTTT
15	once	TRBJ2-5	TRBV2	NA	CASSTRPEARETQYF	TGTGCCAGCAGTACCCGACCCGAGGCGCGAGAGACCCAGTACTTC
12	once	TRBJ2-3	TRBV2	NA	CASSGITDTQYF	TGTGCCAGCAGTGGGATCACAGATACGCAGTATTTT
14	NA	TRBJ1-2	TRBV6-4	NA	CASRVSLQAGGYTF	TGTGCCAGCAGGGTTAGCCTTCAGGCGGGAGGCTACACCTTC
21	NA	TRBJ2-2	TRBV23-1	NA	CASSHVKLGIHRGPDAGELFF	TGCGCCAGCAGTCATGTCAAGTTGGGGATCCACCGCGGGCCCGACGCCGGGGAGCTGTTTTTT
15	NA	TRBJ2-7	TRBV18	TRBD1	CASSPLDRGGYEQYF	TGTGCCAGCTCACCATTGGACAGGGGAGGATACGAGCAGTACTTC
10	few	TRBJ1-5	TRBV2	NA	CASKGQPQHF	TGTGCCAGCAAGGGGCAGCCCCAGCATTTT
14	once	TRBJ1-1	TRBV9	NA	CASSVVPSDTEAFF	TGTGCCAGCAGCGTAGTACCATCAGACACTGAAGCTTTCTTT
13	NA	TRBJ1-6	TRBV18	NA	CASSTGTEGPLHF	TGTGCCAGCTCCACGGGGACGGAAGGACCCCTCCACTTT
16	NA	TRBJ2-7	TRBV9	TRBD1	CASSVEGTGRDNEQYF	TGTGCCAGCAGCGTAGAAGGGACAGGCAGGGATAACGAGCAGTACTTC
15	NA	TRBJ2-3	TRBV18	TRBD2	CASSPVAGRGDTQYF	TGTGCCAGCTCACCAGTAGCGGGCCGGGGAGATACGCAGTATTTT
19	NA	TRBJ2-6	TRBV15	TRBD1	CATSSIRQGNPSGANVLTF	TGTGCCACCAGCAGTATAAGACAGGGTAACCCTTCTGGGGCCAACGTCCTGACTTTC
15	NA	TRBJ1-1	TRBV13	TRBD1	CASSPWGQMNTEAFF	TGTGCCAGCAGCCCCTGGGGACAGATGAACACTGAAGCTTTCTTT
15	NA	TRBJ2-1	TRBV9	TRBD1	CASSERDRGFDEQFF	TGTGCCAGCAGCGAGCGGGACAGGGGGTTCGATGAGCAGTTCTTC
11	NA	TRBJ2-1	TRBV27	NA	CASSLRDEQFF	TGTGCCAGCAGTTTAAGGGATGAGCAGTTCTTC
18	NA	TRBJ2-2	TRBV7-9	NA	CASSFTLGQVRDTGELFF	TGTGCCAGCAGCTTCACTCTTGGCCAGGTTCGGGACACCGGGGAGCTGTTTTTT
13	NA	TRBJ2-4	TRBV6-5	NA	CASSSSHLNIQYF	TGTGCCAGCAGTTCCTCCCACCTGAACATTCAGTACTTC
11	NA	TRBJ1-1	TRBV6-1	NA	CATRDANEAFF	TGTGCCACCCGGGATGCAAATGAAGCTTTCTTT
17	NA	TRBJ2-1	TRBV5-1	TRBD1	CASSLAPGQGHYNEQFF	TGCGCCAGCAGCTTGGCCCCGGGACAGGGGCACTACAATGAGCAGTTCTTC
16	NA	TRBJ1-2	TRBV28	NA	CASSLIGGTTLDGYTF	TGTGCCAGCAGTTTAATTGGCGGGACCACCCTGGATGGCTACACCTTC
13	NA	TRBJ2-5	TRBV7-8	NA	CASSLGGQETQYF	TGTGCCAGCAGCTTAGGAGGGCAAGAGACCCAGTACTTC
13	NA	TRBJ1-5	TRBV18	NA	CASSQGVAQPQHF	TGTGCCAGCTCACAAGGGGTTGCTCAGCCCCAGCATTTT
13	NA	TRBJ2-5	TRBV27	NA	CASSLSIQETQYF	TGTGCCAGCAGTTTATCAATACAAGAGACCCAGTACTTC
13	NA	TRBJ2-2	TRBV12-5	NA	CASEDVNTGELFF	TGTGCTAGTGAAGACGTGAACACCGGGGAGCTGTTTTTT
14	NA	TRBJ2-5	TRBV5-5	NA	CASRGGGSQETQYF	TGTGCCAGCAGAGGAGGGGGGAGCCAAGAGACCCAGTACTTC
16	NA	TRBJ2-6	TRBV11-2	NA	CASSSAPGAGANVLTF	TGTGCCAGCAGCTCTGCGCCAGGGGCTGGGGCCAACGTCCTGACTTTC
15	NA	TRBJ1-6	TRBV5-1	NA	CASSLEQTYNSPLHF	TGCGCCAGCAGCTTGGAACAGACCTATAATTCACCCCTCCACTTT
16	NA	TRBJ1-2	TRBV19	NA	CASSPDNLLRGYGYTF	TGTGCCAGTAGTCCTGACAACCTACTTCGGGGCTATGGCTACACCTTC
14	once	TRBJ2-7	TRBV4-1	NA	CASSPPGRNYEQYF	TGCGCCAGCAGCCCACCCGGACGGAACTACGAGCAGTACTTC
13	NA	TRBJ1-3	TRBV10-3	NA	CAINPASGNTIYF	TGTGCCATCAACCCGGCGTCCGGAAACACCATATATTTT
14	once	TRBJ1-2	TRBV4-1	NA	CASSQPGTNYGYTF	TGCGCCAGCAGCCAACCGGGGACTAACTATGGCTACACCTTC
13	NA	TRBJ2-7	TRBV27	NA	CASRGDSSYEQYF	TGTGCCAGCAGGGGGGACTCCTCCTACGAGCAGTACTTC
15	NA	TRBJ1-6	TRBV9	NA	CASSVARGSGSPLHF	TGTGCCAGCAGCGTAGCTAGGGGATCGGGTTCACCCCTCCACTTT
15	once	TRBJ1-1	TRBV18	NA	CASSTGVGPDTEAFF	TGTGCCAGCTCAACCGGGGTTGGTCCGGACACTGAAGCTTTCTTT